This TCR beta chain was recovered during a study of post-analysis software for immune sequencing data (dated by TCRdb to the mid-2010s). As for the study more broadly: Relapsing-remitting, secondary progressive and progressive-relapsing multiple sclerosis were recorded as disease courses, and subtype annotation was lacking for some patients. The multiple sclerosis patient repertoires were compared with under 13 previously published healthy control repertoires from donors aged roughly 6 to 25 years. A subset of samples was prepared in parallel using single-end sample barcoding, then pooled and co-amplified after Illumina adapter ligation. Here is what the overall study found, with its caveats: Significantly higher frequencies in patients than in controls were found for roughly 5 TRBV segments, including TRBV5-6, TRBV5-1 and TRBV20-1. Multiple sclerosis patients had significantly lower normalized Chao1 diversity than controls, a result that suggests substantial peripheral T-cell clonal expansion. The multiple sclerosis patient group was slightly younger than the control group. Strong co-clustering of samples prepared in the same batch was shown by direct clustering with F measure, prompting a batch-effect correction.

Libraries came from PCR. Reads for this sample came from an Illumina HiSeq 2500. To reduce PCR and sequencing biases, unique molecular identifiers were incorporated into the TCR beta cDNA libraries. Per 1 to 10 million input T cells, 500,000 or so cDNA molecules were obtained, such that each molecule approximated one T cell. The patient libraries were prepared and sequenced with the same protocol used for the earlier healthy control dataset. Samples belonging to the same batch were prepared together, multiplexed and sequenced on a shared HiSeq lane. As for the original processing: Raw barcoded reads were processed with MIGEC, discarding single-read molecular identifier groups before consensus assembly and CDR3 extraction. Clonotype tables were post-analysed with VDJtools, normalizing diversity by down-sampling all datasets to the smallest sample size. In repertoire overlap clustering, CDR3 amino acid sequences, but not nucleotide sequences, were matched to correct batch-related cross-sample contamination. TCRdb reworked the public reads: Q25 trimming with fastp, MiXCR clone assembly, productive beta chains retained. Here each entry gathers all rows of one CDR3 protein and keeps the most common genes and DNA. TCRdb, not the original authors, processed these V and J calls. This sample has roughly 540,000 distinct CDR3 sequences in its table, and approximately 31% of those were observed once. Clones ranked in the top ten supply around 6% of the sample.

In regard to this clonotype: The clone's antigen remains unknown. No much larger clonotype is one base removed from it; base qualities were not supplied.

Looking up the germline V gene yields CDR1 SGHTA and CDR2 FQGNSA. There are 16 amino acids in the CDR3, from cysteine to phenylalanine inclusive. The kept DNA is CDR3 alone, 48 bases in frame from the first base. Trimming removed 1 base from V and 2 bases from J, leaving 12 bases between the germline ends. TCR beta repertoires were profiled from peripheral blood of about a dozen young patients with multiple sclerosis to demonstrate the VDJtools post-analysis software. The patients with multiple sclerosis were children and adolescents between roughly 6 and 16 years of age. This sequence originates from a girl younger than 18 with multiple sclerosis. The chain was built from TRBV7-2 and TRBJ2-1; no D gene call is confident. Sequencing was carried out using blood. The DNA sequence reads TGTACCAGCAGCTTAGAACTTAGTCGGCCCTACAATGAGCAGTTCTTC. Translated, this is CTSSLELSRPYNEQFF.